The rows below give T cell receptor beta chains drawn from one sample of a study of shared clonotypes between healthy human individuals. The table came from immunoSEQ multiplex PCR; TCRdb's copy has only in-frame clones and leaves some out. The sample lists around 980,000 clones, about 80% seen once, with roughly 0.55% in the top ten. The sample was memory CD4+ T cells from PBMCs. The receptors here all came from a man aged 18-30 years in good health. Some clones in this sample may be carry-over from other donors' samples. Both conserved end residues are part of each CDR3. The D gene is left open where the match is weak. A row's size may be missing; if present it is once, few, many or a size class.

d_call: NA; j_call: TRBJ2-7; clone_size: NA; v_call: TRBV7-2; cdr3_aa: CASSLTATTYEQYF; cdr3_nt: TGTGCCAGCAGCTTAACGGCGACAACCTACGAGCAGTACTTC
d_call: NA; j_call: TRBJ1-4; clone_size: NA; v_call: TRBV14; cdr3_aa: CASSRDLNEKLFF; cdr3_nt: TGTGCCAGCAGCCGGGACTTAAATGAAAAACTGTTTTTT
d_call: NA; j_call: TRBJ1-3; clone_size: NA; v_call: TRBV29-1; cdr3_aa: CSVGSEIGNTIYF; cdr3_nt: TGCAGCGTTGGTTCGGAGATCGGAAACACCATATATTTT
d_call: TRBD2; j_call: TRBJ2-3; clone_size: NA; v_call: TRBV7-8; cdr3_aa: CASSSPTSLTIPRTDTQYF; cdr3_nt: TGTGCCAGCAGCTCACCGACTAGCCTAACGATCCCTCGCACAGATACGCAGTATTTT
d_call: NA; j_call: TRBJ2-7; clone_size: NA; v_call: TRBV30; cdr3_aa: CAWSFDSLGSYEQYF; cdr3_nt: TGTGCCTGGAGTTTCGACTCCCTCGGCTCCTACGAGCAGTACTTC
d_call: NA; j_call: TRBJ2-7; clone_size: once; v_call: TRBV5-1; cdr3_aa: CASSGQGEAYEQYF; cdr3_nt: TGCGCCAGCAGCGGGCAGGGGGAGGCCTACGAGCAGTACTTC
d_call: TRBD2; j_call: TRBJ2-2; clone_size: NA; v_call: TRBV5-1; cdr3_aa: CASSLKGGIGELFF; cdr3_nt: TGCGCCAGCAGCTTGAAGGGAGGGATCGGGGAGCTGTTTTTT
d_call: TRBD1; j_call: TRBJ1-2; clone_size: NA; v_call: TRBV6-1; cdr3_aa: CASRGQGYNYGYTF; cdr3_nt: TGTGCCAGCAGAGGACAGGGTTATAACTATGGCTACACCTTC
d_call: TRBD1; j_call: TRBJ1-2; clone_size: NA; v_call: TRBV28; cdr3_aa: CASRANRQGPNGGYTF; cdr3_nt: TGTGCCAGCAGGGCGAACAGACAGGGCCCCAATGGTGGCTACACCTTC
d_call: TRBD2; j_call: TRBJ2-2; clone_size: NA; v_call: TRBV9; cdr3_aa: CASSVGLAGPQKAYTGELFF; cdr3_nt: TGTGCCAGCAGCGTAGGACTAGCGGGACCGCAAAAGGCCTACACCGGGGAGCTGTTTTTT
d_call: TRBD1; j_call: TRBJ1-4; clone_size: few; v_call: TRBV6-6; cdr3_aa: CASSYSMGTGVEKLFF; cdr3_nt: TGTGCCAGCAGTTACTCGATGGGGACAGGGGTAGAAAAACTGTTTTTT